A single T cell receptor beta chain is shown here with its context. Its specificity is not known. The entry originates in a study of T cells in localized non-small cell lung cancer. CDR3 length: 12 residues. Germline assignment: CDR1 SGHRS and CDR2 YFSETQ. V was cut by 3 bases and J by 9 bases, with 10 bases left in between. Clones were sequenced by immunoSEQ multiplex PCR, and TCRdb holds only the in-frame ones, with some missing. The sample holds tens of thousands of clones; around four fifths are singletons and the top ten take 20%. Study-level results: Exceeding tumor, uninvolved adjacent lung had the highest T cell clonality.

This clonotype was obtained from a female donor older than 55 with stage II squamous cell lung carcinoma. The chain couples TRBV5-1 to TRBJ2-1; D is unresolved. Sequencing used peripheral blood, obtained before any cancer treatment. CDR3 in amino acids: CASSSSVREQFF. Written as DNA, the CDR3 is TGCGCCAGCAGCTCGTCGGTCCGTGAGCAGTTCTTC.